This T cell receptor beta chain emerged from a study of siplizumab effects on memory and regulatory T cells. Study findings and constraints: Tracing alloreactive clones into unstimulated subsets worked for only a minor fraction of them.

On this clone: Its antigen is unknown.

This CDR3 has 17 amino acids. V gave up 7 bases and J gave up 1 base, with 20 bases separating them. Per germline, CDR1 SNHLY and CDR2 FYNNEI. TCRdb keeps only in-frame clones here, not all; method: immunoSEQ multiplex PCR. The repertoire consists of 90,000 to 110,000 clones, with about 90% occurring once and the leading ten covering 0.75%. This TCR derives from a human donor in good health. The sequencing input was Tregs sorted from blood. V and J are TRBV2 and TRBJ2-4; D may be TRBD1 (5 bases). The CDR3 DNA reads as TGTGCCAGCACTTACTTAACAGGTGAAAGGGCCAAAAACATTCAGTACTTC. Translated: CASTYLTGERAKNIQYF.